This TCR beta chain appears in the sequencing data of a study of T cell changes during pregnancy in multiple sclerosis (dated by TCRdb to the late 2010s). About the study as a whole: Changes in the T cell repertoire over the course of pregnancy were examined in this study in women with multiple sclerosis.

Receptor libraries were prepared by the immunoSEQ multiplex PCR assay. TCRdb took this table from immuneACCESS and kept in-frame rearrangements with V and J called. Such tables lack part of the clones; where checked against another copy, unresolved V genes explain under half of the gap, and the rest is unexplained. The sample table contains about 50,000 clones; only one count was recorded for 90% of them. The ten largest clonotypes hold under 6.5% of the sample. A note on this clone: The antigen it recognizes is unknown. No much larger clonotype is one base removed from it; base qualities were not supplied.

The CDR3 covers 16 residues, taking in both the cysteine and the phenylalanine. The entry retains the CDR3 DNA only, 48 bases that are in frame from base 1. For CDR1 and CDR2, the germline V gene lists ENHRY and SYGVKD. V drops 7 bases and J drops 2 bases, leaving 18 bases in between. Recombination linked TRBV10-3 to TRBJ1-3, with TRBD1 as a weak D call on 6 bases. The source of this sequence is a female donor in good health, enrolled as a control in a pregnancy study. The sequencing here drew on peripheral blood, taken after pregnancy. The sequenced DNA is TGTGCCATCAACCCCGGGGGGCTTGGGACTGGAAACACCATATATTTT. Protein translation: CAINPGGLGTGNTIYF.